Sequencing of this TCR beta chain was carried out in a study of T cell repertoires in cytomegalovirus infection. TCRdb re-analysed the reads in MiXCR, keeping a single row per CDR3 protein. The sample has approximately 990,000 distinct CDR3 sequences, roughly 31% seen once. To note about this clonotype: Its cognate antigen is unknown.

The CDR3 totals 16 residues. The germline V gene encodes CDR1 SNHLY and CDR2 FYNNEI. The germline V and J ends were trimmed by 3 bases and 0 bases, with 9 bases remaining between them. The TCR comes from a human donor in good health (CMV status not recorded). Some clones in this sample may be carry-over from other donors' samples. The source material was cultured CD8+ T cells from PBMCs, sampled from culture after CMV antigen stimulation. V is TRBV2 and J is TRBJ1-6; D gene unclear. Written as DNA, the CDR3 is TGTGCCAGCAGTGATTTCGGGAGCTCCTATAATTCACCCCTCCACTTT. This encodes CASSDFGSSYNSPLHF.